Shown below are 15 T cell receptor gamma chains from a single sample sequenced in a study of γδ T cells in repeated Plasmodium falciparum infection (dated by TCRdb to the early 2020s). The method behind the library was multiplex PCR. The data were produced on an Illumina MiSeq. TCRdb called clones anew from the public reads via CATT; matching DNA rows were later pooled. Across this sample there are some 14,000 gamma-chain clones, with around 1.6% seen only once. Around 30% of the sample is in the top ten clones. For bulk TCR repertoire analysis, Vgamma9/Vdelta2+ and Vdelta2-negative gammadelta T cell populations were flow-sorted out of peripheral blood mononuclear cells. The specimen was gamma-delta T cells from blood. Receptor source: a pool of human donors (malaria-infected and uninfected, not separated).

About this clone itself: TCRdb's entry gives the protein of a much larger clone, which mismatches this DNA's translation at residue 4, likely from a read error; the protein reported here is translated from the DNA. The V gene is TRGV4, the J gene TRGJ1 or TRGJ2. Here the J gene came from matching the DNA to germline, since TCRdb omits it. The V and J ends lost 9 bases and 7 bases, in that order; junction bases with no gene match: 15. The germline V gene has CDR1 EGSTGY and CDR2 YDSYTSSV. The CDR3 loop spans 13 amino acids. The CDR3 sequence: CATRAIEEYKKLF. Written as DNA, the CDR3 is TGTGCCACCCGGGCTATCGAGGAGTATAAGAAACTCTTT.

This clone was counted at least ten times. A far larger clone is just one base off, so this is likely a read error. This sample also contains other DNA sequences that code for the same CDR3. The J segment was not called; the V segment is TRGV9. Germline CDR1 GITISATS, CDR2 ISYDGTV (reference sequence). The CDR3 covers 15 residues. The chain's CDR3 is CALWELPIFYYKKLF. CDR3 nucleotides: TGTGCCTTGTGGGAGTTGCCGATTTTCTATTATAAGAAGCTCTTT.

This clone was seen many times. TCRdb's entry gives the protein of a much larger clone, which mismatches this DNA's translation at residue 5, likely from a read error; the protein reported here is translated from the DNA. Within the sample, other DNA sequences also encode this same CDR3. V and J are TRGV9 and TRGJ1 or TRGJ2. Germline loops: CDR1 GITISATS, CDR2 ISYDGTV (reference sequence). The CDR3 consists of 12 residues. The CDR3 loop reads CALWGVRYKKLF. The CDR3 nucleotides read TGTGCCTTGTGGGGGGTGCGCTATAAGAAACTCTTT.

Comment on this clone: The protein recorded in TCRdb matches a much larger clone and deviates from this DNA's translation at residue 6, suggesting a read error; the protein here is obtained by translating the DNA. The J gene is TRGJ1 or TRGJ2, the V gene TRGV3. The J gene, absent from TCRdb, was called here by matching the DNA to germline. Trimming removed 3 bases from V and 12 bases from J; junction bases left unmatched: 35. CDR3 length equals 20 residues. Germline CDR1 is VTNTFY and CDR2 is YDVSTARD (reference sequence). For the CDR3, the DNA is TGTGCCACCTGGGACGGGCCTTATTGGTCGCCTCATATATCCCCTTTAGGGAAACTCTTT. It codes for CATWDGPYWSPHISPLGKLF.

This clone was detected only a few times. The DNA of the CDR3 is TGTGCACCTGGGACGTGGAATTATTATAAGAAACTCTTT. Its protein product is CAPGTWNYYKKLF. The chain recombines TRGV3 with TRGJ1 or TRGJ2. Because TCRdb records no J gene, it was assigned here through a match of the DNA to germline. The CDR3 totals 13 residues. Per germline, CDR1 VTNTFY and CDR2 YDVSTARD (reference sequence).

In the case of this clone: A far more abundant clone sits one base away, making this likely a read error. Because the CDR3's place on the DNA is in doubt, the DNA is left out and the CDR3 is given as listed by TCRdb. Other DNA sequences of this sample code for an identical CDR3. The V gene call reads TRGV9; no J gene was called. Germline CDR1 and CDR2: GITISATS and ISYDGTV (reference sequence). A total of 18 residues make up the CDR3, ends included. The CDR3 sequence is CALWEVRYGCPNYYKKLF.

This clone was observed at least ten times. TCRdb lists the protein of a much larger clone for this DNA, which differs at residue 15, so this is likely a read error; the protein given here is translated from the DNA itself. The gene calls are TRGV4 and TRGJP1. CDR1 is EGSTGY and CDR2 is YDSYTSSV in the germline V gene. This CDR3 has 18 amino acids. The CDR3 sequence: CATWDGTPLMATGWLKIF. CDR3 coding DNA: TGTGCCACCTGGGATGGTACTCCTTTAATGGCCACTGGTTGGCTCAAGATATTT.

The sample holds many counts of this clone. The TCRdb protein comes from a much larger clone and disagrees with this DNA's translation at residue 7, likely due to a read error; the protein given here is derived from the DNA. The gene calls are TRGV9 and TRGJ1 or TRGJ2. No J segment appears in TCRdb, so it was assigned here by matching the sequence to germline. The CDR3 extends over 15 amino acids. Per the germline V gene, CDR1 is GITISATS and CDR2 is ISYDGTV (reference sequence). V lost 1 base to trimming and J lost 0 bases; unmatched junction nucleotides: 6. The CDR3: CALWEVSRNYYKKLF. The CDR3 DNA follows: TGTGCCTTGTGGGAGGTTTCCCGGAATTATTATAAGAAACTCTTT.

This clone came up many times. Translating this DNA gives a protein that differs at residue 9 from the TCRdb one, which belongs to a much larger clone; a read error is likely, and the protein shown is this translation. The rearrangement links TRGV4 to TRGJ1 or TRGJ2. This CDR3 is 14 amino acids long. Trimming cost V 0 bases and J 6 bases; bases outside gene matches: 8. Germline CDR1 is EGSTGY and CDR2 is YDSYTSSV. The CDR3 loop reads CATWDGFYCYKKLF. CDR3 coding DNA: TGTGCCACCTGGGATGGGTTCTATTGTTATAAGAAACTCTTT.

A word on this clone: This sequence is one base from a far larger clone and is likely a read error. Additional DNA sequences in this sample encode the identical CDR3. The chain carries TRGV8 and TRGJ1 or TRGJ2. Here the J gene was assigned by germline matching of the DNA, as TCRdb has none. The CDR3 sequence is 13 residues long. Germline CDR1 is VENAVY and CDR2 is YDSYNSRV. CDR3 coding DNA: TGTGCCACTTGGGATAGGCTATCCTATAAGAAACTCTTT. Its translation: CATWDRLSYKKLF.

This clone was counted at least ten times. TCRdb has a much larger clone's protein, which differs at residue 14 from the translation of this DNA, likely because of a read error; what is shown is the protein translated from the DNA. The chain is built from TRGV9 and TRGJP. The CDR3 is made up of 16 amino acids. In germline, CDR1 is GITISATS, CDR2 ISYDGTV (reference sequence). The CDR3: CALWEVLELGKKIRVF. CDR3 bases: TGTGCCTTGTGGGAGGTGTTAGAGTTGGGCAAAAAAATCAGGGTATTT.

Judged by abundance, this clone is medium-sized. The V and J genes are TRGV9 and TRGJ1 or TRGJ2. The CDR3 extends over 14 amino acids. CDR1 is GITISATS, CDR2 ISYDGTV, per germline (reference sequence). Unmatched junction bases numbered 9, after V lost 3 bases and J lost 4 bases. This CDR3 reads CALWEPKKYYKKLF. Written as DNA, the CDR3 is TGTGCCTTGTGGGAGCCTAAGAAATATTATAAGAAACTCTTT.

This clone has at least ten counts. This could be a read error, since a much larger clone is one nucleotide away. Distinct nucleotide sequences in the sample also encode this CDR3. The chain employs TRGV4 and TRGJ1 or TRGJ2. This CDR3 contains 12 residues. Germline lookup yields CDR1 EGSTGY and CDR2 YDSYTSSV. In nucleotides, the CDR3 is TGTGCCACCTGGGTCAATTATTATAAAAAACTCTTT. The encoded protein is CATWVNYYKKLF.

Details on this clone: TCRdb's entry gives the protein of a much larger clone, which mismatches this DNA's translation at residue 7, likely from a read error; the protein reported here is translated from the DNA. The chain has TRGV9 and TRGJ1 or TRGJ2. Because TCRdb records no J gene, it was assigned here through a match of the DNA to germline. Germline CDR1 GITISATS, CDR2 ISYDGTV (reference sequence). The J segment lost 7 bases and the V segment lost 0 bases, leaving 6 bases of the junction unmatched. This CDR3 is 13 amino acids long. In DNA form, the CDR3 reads TGTGCCTTGTGGGAGGTGCCCCGGTATAAGAAACTCTTT. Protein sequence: CALWEVPRYKKLF.

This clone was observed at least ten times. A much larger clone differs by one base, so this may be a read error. CDR3 DNA: TGTGCCACCTGGGACAGGCCTGATTATAAGAAACTCTTT. Protein sequence: CATWDRPDYKKLF. The genes are TRGV3 and TRGJ1 or TRGJ2. V lost 0 bases and J lost 5; bases outside the gene matches: 4. This CDR3 is 13 amino acids long. The germline V gene encodes CDR1 VTNTFY and CDR2 YDVSTARD (reference sequence).